This TCR beta chain was captured by sequencing in a study of beta chain features in type 1 diabetes. The study's findings and limits: In these data, an HLA type influence on TCRB rearrangement remained unresolved. Sequencing used cDNA, and cells with high TCR expression could therefore be over-represented. Compared with healthy donors, patients appeared to share more similar naive, central memory and regulatory TCRB repertoires. People with Type 1 diabetes carried modestly yet significantly shorter TCRB CDR3s in all four CD4+ subsets.

This clone has just a few counts. Antigen specificity is unknown. Investigators reverse transcribed all isolated RNA, so they sequenced expressed TCRB transcripts. Repertoires were generated with immunoSEQ multiplex PCR, while TCRdb's copy carries only in-frame clones and drops some. The sample contains almost 350,000 clones, approximately 10% of which appear only once. Input material: central memory CD4+ T cells from blood. This receptor was identified in a man aged 30 to 45 with type 1 diabetes.

The CDR3: CATSSDGGLETQYF. CDR3 sequence (DNA): TGTGCCACCAGCAGTGATGGGGGGCTGGAGACCCAGTACTTC. This rearrangement joins TRBV15 to TRBJ2-5, with D tentatively TRBD1 or TRBD2 (6 bases each). V was pared by 3 bases and J by 5 bases, with 13 bases between. CDR1 is LNHNV and CDR2 is YYDKDF in the germline V gene (reference sequence). This CDR3 is built from 14 residues.